These 7 T cell receptor beta chains were all obtained from the same sample, sequenced in a study of radiotherapy plus CTLA-4 blockade in lung cancer. Some clones are missing from TCRdb's copy, which holds only in-frame ones; the method was immunoSEQ multiplex PCR. The table includes 30,000 to 40,000 clones, under 85% detected once. Sample: peripheral blood, taken from a patient treated with radiotherapy plus ipilimumab. The receptors shown here come from a human donor with non-small cell lung cancer that progressed on radiotherapy plus ipilimumab.

As regards this clone: Possible read error: a much larger clone is one base away. This sequence joins TRBV7-7 and TRBJ2-2, with D tentatively TRBD1 (6 bases). V was trimmed by 4 bases and J by 6 bases, leaving 6 bases between them. Germline CDR1 is SSHAT and CDR2 is FNYEAQ (reference sequence). The CDR3 has 12 amino acids. The CDR3 DNA sequence: TGTGCCAGCAGCTCAGGGGCCGGGGAGCTGTTTTTT. Translating it yields CASSSGAGELFF.

The chain joins TRBV6-1 to TRBJ2-5; 10 bases are a match to TRBD2. J was trimmed by 4 bases and V by 6 bases; bases with no gene match: 8. The CDR3 has 15 residues. Germline assignment: CDR1 MNHNS and CDR2 SASEGT. The CDR3 reads CASRRTSGFLETQYF. In DNA form, the CDR3 reads TGTGCCAGCAGGCGGACTAGCGGCTTTCTAGAGACCCAGTACTTC.

This clone is classed as medium-sized. V gene TRBV6-5 combines with J gene TRBJ1-2; D is ambiguous. V lost 0 bases and J lost 4, with 12 bases in between. The CDR3 consists of 15 residues. CDR1 is MNHEY and CDR2 is SVGAGI in the germline V gene. The CDR3 sequence: CASSYSSFNSYGYTF. The CDR3 bases are TGTGCCAGCAGTTACTCTAGCTTTAATAGCTATGGCTACACCTTC.

The rearrangement joins TRBV19 to TRBJ2-1; D might be TRBD1 or TRBD2, each matching 5 bases. CDR3 size: 16 residues. Germline V CDR1 and CDR2: LNHDA, SQIVND (reference sequence). Trimming pared 4 bases from V and 6 bases from J, leaving 19 bases between. This CDR3 is CASSRGTGPGLNEQFF. The CDR3 DNA is TGTGCCAGTAGTAGGGGGACGGGCCCCGGACTCAATGAGCAGTTCTTC.

As concerns this clone: The limits of the CDR3 on the DNA are not certain, so only TCRdb's listed CDR3 is given. The genes are TRBV27 and TRBJ1-1. The germline CDR1 and CDR2 sequences are MNHEY and SMNVEV (reference sequence). The CDR3 length equals 14 residues, ends included. The CDR3 sequence is CASSSWGVGTETFF.

The CDR3 nucleotides read TGTGCCAGCAGCTTACGGGGCAGGGTGAACACTGAAGCTTTCTTT. This sequence encodes CASSLRGRVNTEAFF. V and J are TRBV11-1 and TRBJ1-1, with a possible D match to TRBD1 (5 bases). The CDR3 consists of 15 residues. Trimming cost V 2 bases and J 0 bases, with 10 bases left between them. CDR1 is SGHAT and CDR2 is FQDESV in the germline V gene (reference sequence). Variable domain in full (rest from reference TRBV11-1 and TRBJ1-1): EAEVAQSPRYKITEKSQAVAFWCDPISGHATLYWYRQILGQGPELLVQFQDESVVDDSQLPKDRFSAERLKGVDSTLKIQPAELGDSAMYLCASSLRGRVNTEAFFGQGTRLTVV.

V gene TRBV30 combines with J gene TRBJ1-1; D call uncertain. The germline V gene encodes CDR1 GTSNPN and CDR2 SVGIG (reference sequence). Trimming stripped 1 base from V and 5 bases from J, with 8 bases between. The CDR3 extends over 12 amino acids. The CDR3 reads CAWSAAGTEAFF. In DNA form, the CDR3 reads TGTGCCTGGAGTGCCGCGGGAACTGAAGCTTTCTTT.